This T cell receptor (beta chain) stems from a study of CD8+ T cells in alopecia areata. Study details: Skin grafts from roughly 6-13-month-old C3H/HeJ donors with spontaneous alopecia were placed on approximately 7-10-week-old female C3H/HeJ mice. Notes on the study in general: Scalp sample sequencing also detects resident alphabeta T cells of normal skin.

This clone was detected a few times. Its antigen is unidentified. Germline and genes here are mouse. Read coverage stops 4 residues before the CDR3 terminus; the germline J gene supplies the remainder. The CDR3 covers 13 residues. Germline CDR1 GKSSPN, CDR2 SITVG. V lost 1 base, J lost 2 bases, and 7 bases lay in between. Once RNA had been extracted, it was reverse transcribed into cDNA to act as the sequencing template. Profiling relied on immunoSEQ multiplex PCR, and the TCRdb table lists in-frame clones only, not all of them. Captured here are approximately 300,000 clones, none seen once; the top ten comprise roughly 1.2%. Scientists pooled cutaneous lymph node cells and sorted them on CD4, CD8alpha, NKG2D, NKG2ACE and other markers.

This TCR was recovered from a C3H/HeJ mouse with alopecia areata. These mice share the MHC haplotype H2-k. Sequenced: CD4+ T cells sorted from a lymph node. The chain links TRBV31 to TRBJ2-5, with D perhaps TRBD2 (5 bases). CDR3 DNA (partial): TGTGCCTGGAGTCCTGGGCGCCAAGAC. This sequence encodes CAWSPGRQD. The full CDR3 protein is CAWSPGRQDTQYF.